The source of this T cell receptor beta chain is a study of blood T cell repertoires in COVID-19. For the study at large: COVID-19 samples from acute and convalescent phases originated in the United States, Italy and Spain.

V lost 6 bases and J 7 bases, leaving 13 bases between the germline ends. Germline V gene sequence: CDR1 LGHDT, CDR2 YNNKEL (reference sequence). CDR3 length: 14 residues. As processed by the authors: The assay estimated nucleated cells by amplifying reference gene primers. Only in-frame clones appear in the TCRdb table, and some are missing; sequencing was by immunoSEQ multiplex PCR. For V, J and clone size, that table is used; D and trimming come from the DNA. Among approximately 130,000 clones, 87% were seen once, and the ten largest hold roughly 2.5%. This clone turned up a few times. The sample was peripheral blood. The gene calls are TRBV3-1 (or the pseudogene TRBV3-2) and TRBJ1-6; D unclear. The source is a man in his fifties with active COVID-19. The CDR3 protein is CASRVGQVNSPLHF. In DNA, the CDR3 is TGTGCCAGCAGGGTTGGGCAGGTCAATTCACCCCTCCACTTT.